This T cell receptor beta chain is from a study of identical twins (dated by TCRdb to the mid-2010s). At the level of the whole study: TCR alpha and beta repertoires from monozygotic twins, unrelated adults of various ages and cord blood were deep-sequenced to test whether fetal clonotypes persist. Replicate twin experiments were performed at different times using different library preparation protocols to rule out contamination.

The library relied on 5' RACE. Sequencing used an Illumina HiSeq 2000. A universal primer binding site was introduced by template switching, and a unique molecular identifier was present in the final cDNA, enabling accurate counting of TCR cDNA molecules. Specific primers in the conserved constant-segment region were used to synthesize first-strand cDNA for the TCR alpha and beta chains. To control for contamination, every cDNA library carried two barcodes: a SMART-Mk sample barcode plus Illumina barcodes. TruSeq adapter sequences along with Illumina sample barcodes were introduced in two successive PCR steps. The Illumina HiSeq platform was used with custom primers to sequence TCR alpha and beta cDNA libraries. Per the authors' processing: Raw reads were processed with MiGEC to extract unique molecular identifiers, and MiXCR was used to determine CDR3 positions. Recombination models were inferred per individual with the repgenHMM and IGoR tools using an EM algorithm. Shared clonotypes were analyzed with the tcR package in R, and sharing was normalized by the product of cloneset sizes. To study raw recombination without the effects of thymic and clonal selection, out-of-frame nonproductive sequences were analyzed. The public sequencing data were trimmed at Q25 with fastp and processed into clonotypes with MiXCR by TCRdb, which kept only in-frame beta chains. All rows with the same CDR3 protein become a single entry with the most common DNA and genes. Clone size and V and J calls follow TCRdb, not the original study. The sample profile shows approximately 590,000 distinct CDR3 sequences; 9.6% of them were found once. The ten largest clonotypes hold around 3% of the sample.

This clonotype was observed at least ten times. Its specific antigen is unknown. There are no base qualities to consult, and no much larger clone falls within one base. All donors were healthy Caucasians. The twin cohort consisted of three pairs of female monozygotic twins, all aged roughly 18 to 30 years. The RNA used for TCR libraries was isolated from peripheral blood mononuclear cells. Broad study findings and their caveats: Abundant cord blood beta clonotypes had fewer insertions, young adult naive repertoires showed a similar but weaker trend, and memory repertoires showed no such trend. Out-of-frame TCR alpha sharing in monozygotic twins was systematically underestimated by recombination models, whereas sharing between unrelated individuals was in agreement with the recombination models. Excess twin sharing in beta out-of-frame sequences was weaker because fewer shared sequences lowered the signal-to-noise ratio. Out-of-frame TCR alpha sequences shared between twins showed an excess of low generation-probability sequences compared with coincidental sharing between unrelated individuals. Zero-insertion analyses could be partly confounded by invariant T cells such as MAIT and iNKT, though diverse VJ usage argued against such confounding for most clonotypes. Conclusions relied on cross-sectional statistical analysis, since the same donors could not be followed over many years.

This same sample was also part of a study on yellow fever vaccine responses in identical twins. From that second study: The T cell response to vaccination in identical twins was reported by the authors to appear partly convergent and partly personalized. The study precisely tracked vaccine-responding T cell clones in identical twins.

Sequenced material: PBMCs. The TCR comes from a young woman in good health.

The CDR3 protein is CASSSGTSGGYEQYF. The DNA sequence is TGTGCCAGCAGCTCGGGGACTAGCGGGGGCTACGAGCAGTACTTC. The chain couples TRBV7-8 to TRBJ2-7, with 14 bases aligning to TRBD2. CDR1 and CDR2, per the germline V gene, are SGHVS and FQNEAQ. The CDR3 runs 15 amino acids, cysteine and phenylalanine included. CDR3 DNA is the only sequence kept; it has 45 bases, read in frame from the first base. Trimming leaves V shorter by 4 bases and J shorter by 3 bases, with the junction holding 2 bases beyond the gene matches.